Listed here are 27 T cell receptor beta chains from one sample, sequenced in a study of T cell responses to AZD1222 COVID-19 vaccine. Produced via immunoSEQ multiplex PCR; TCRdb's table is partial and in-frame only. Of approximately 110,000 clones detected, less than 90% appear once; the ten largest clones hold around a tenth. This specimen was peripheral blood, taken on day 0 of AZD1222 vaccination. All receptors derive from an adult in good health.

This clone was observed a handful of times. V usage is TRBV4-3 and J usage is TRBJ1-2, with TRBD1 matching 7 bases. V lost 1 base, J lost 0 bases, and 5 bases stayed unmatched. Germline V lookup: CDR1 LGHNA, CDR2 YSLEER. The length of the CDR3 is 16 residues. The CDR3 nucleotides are TGCGCCAGCAGCCAAGGGGGGACAGTCCCTAACTATGGCTACACCTTC. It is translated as CASSQGGTVPNYGYTF.

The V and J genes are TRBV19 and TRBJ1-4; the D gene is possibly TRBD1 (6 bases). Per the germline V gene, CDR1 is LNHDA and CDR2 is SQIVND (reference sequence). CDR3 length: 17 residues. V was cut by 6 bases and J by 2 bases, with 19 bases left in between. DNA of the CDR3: TGTGCCAGTAGCCCCCGAGGACGGGGGCATACTAATGAAAAACTGTTTTTT. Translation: CASSPRGRGHTNEKLFF.

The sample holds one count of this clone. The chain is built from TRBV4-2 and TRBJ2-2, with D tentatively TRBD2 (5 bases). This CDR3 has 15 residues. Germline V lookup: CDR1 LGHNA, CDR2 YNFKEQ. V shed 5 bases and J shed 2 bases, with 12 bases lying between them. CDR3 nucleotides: TGTGCCAGCAGCTATACGGACTTTAACACCGGGGAGCTGTTTTTT. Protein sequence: CASSYTDFNTGELFF.

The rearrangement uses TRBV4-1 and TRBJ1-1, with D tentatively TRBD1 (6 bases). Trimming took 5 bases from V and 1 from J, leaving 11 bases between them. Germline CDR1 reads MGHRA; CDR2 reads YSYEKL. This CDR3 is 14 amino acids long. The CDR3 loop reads CASSIIGGNTEAFF. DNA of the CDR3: TGCGCCAGCAGCATAATAGGGGGGAACACTGAAGCTTTCTTT.

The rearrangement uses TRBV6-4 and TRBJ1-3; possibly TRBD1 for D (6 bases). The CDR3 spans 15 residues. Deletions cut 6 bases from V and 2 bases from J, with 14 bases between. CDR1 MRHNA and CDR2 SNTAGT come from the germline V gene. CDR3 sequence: CASSRDNIAGNTIYF. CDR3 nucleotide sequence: TGTGCCAGCAGCCGGGACAATATCGCTGGAAACACCATATATTTT.

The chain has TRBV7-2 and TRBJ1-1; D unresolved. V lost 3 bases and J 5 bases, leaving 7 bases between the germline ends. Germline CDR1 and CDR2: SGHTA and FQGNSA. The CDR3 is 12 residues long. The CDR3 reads CASSFERTEAFF. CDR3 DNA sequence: TGTGCCAGCAGCTTCGAGCGGACTGAAGCTTTCTTT.

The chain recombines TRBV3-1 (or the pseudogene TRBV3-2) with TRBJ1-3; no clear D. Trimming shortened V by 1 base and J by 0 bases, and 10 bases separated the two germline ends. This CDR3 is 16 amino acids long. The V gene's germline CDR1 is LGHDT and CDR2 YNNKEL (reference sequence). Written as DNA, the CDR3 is TGTGCCAGCAGCCAAGGCCCCCGGTCCTCTGGAAACACCATATATTTT. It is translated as CASSQGPRSSGNTIYF.

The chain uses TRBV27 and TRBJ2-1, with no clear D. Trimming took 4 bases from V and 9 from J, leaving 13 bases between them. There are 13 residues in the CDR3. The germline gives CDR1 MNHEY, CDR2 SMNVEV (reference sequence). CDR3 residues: CASSSTSAGEQFF. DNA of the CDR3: TGTGCCAGCAGTTCCACCTCTGCTGGTGAGCAGTTCTTC.

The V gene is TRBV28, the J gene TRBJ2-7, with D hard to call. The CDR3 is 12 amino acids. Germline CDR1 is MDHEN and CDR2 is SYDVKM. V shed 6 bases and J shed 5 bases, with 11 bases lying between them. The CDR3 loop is CASRLGRHEQYF. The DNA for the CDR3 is TGTGCCAGCAGACTCGGCCGCCACGAGCAGTACTTC.

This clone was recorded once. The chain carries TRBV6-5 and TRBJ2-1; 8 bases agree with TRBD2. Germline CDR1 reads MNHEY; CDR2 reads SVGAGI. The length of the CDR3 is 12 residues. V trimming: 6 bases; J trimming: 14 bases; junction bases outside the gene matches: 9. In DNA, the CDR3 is TGTGCCAGCAGGTCGGGGACGGGAGGGGAGTTCTTC. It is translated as CASRSGTGGEFF.

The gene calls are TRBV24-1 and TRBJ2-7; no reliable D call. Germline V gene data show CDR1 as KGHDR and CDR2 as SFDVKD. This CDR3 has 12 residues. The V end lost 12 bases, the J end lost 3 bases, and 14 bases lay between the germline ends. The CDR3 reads CAETAPDYEQYF. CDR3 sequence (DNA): TGTGCCGAAACCGCCCCGGACTACGAGCAGTACTTC.

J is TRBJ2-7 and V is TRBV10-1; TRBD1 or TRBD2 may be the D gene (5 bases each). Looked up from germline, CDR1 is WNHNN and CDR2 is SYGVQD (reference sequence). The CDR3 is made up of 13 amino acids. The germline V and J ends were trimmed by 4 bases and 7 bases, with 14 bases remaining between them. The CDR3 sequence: CASSGGTAGEQYF. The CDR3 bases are TGCGCCAGCAGTGGGGGGACCGCAGGGGAGCAGTACTTC.

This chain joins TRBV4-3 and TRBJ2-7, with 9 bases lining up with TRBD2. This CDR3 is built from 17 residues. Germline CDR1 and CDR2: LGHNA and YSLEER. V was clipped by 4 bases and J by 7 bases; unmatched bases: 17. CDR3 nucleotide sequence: TGCGCCAGCAGCCGCTCGTATGCGGCGGGAGGGCCTAAGGAGCAGTACTTC. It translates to CASSRSYAAGGPKEQYF.

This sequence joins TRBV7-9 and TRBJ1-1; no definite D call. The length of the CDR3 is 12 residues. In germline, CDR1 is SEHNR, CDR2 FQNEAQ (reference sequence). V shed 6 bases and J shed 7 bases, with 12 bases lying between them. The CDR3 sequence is CASRPKEVEAFF. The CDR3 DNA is TGTGCCAGCAGGCCGAAGGAGGTTGAAGCTTTCTTT.

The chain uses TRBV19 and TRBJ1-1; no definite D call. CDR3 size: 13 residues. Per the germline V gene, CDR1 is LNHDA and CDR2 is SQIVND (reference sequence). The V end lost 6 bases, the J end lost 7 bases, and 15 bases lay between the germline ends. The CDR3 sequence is CASSAIRKSEAFF. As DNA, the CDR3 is TGTGCCAGTAGCGCCATTAGGAAAAGTGAAGCTTTCTTT.

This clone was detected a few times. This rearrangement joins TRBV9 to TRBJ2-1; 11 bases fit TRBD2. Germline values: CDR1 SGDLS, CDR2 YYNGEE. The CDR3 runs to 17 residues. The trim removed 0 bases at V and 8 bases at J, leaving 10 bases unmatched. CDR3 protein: CASSVGGDSGRADEQFF. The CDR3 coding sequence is TGTGCCAGCAGCGTAGGTGGGGATAGCGGGAGGGCCGATGAGCAGTTCTTC.

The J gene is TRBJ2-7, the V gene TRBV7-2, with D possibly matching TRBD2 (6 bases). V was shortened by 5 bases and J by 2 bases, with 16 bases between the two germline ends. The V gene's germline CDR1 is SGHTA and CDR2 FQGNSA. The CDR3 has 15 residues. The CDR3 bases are TGTGCCAGCAGCCCTGCGGGGATCGGTCCCTACGAGCAGTACTTC. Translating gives CASSPAGIGPYEQYF. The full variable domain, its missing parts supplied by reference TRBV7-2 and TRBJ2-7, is GAGVSQSPSNKVTEKGKDVELRCDPISGHTALYWYRQSLGQGLEFLIYFQGNSAPDKSGLPSDRFSAERTGGSVSTLTIQRTQQEDSAVYLCASSPAGIGPYEQYFGPGTRLTVT.

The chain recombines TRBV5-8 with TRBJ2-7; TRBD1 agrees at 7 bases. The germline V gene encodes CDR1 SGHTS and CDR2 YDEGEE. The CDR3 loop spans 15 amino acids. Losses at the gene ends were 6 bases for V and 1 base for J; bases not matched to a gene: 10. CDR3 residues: CASILPGTESYEQYF. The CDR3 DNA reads TGTGCCAGCATCCTCCCCGGGACAGAATCCTACGAGCAGTACTTC.

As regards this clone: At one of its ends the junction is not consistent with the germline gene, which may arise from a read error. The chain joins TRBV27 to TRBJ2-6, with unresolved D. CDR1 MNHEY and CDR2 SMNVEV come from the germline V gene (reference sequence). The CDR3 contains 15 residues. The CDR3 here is CASSLSAGGANVLTF. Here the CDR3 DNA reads TGTGCCAGCAGTCTATCAGCCGGGGGGGCCAACGTCCTGACTTTC.

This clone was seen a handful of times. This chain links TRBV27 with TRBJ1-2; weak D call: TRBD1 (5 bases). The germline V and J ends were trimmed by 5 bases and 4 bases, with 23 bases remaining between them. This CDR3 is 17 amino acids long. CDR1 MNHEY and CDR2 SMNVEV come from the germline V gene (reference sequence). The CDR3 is CASSLGGVGVEFYGYTF. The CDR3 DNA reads TGTGCCAGCAGTCTCGGCGGCGTAGGGGTGGAGTTCTATGGCTACACCTTC.

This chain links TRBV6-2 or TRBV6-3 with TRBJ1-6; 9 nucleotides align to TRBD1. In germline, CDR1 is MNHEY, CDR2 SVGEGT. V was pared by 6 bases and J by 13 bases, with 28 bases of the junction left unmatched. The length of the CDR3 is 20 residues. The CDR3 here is CASSHSDRGQGPDPPSPLHF. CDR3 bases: TGTGCCAGCAGCCATTCGGACAGGGGTCAAGGACCGGACCCTCCCAGTCCCCTCCACTTT.

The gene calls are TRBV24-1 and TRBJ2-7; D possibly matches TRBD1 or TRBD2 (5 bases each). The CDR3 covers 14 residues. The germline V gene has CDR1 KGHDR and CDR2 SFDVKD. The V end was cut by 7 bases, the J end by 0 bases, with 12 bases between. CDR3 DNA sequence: TGTGCCACCAGCCCCCCGGGACCCTCCTACGAGCAGTACTTC. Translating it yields CATSPPGPSYEQYF.

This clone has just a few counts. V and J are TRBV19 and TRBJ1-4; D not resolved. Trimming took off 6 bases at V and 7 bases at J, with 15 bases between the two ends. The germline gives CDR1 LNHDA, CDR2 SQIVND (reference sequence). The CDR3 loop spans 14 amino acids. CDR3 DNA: TGTGCCAGTAGAACGCACGTTGGAATTGAAAAACTGTTTTTT. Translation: CASRTHVGIEKLFF.

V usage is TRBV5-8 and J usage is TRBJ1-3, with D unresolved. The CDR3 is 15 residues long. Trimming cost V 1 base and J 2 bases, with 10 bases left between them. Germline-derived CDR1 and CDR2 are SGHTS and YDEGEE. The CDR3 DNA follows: TGTGCCAGCAGCTTGCGGTTTTCCACTGGAAACACCATATATTTT. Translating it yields CASSLRFSTGNTIYF.

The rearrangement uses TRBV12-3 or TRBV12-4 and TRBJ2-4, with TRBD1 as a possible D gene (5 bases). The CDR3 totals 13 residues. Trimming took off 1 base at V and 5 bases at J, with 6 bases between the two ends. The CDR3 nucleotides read TGTGCCAGCAGTTTAGGCAGGGAAAACATTCAGTACTTC. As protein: CASSLGRENIQYF.

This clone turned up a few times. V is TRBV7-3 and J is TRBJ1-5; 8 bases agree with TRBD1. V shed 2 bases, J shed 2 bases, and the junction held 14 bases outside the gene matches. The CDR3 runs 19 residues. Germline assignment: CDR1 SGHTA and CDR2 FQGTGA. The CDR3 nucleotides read TGTGCCAGCAGCTTATGGTACGGCACAGGGGGAGGGGGCAATCAGCCCCAGCATTTT. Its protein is CASSLWYGTGGGGNQPQHF. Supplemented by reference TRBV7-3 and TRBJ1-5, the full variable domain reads GAGVSQTPSNKVTEKGKYVELRCDPISGHTALYWYRQSLGQGPEFLIYFQGTGAADDSGLPNDRFFAVRPEGSVSTLKIQRTERGDSAVYLCASSLWYGTGGGGNQPQHFGDGTRLSIL.

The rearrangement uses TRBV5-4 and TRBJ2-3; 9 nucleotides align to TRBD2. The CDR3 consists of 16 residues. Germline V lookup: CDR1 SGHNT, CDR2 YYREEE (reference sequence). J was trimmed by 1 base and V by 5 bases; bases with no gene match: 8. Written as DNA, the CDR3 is TGTGCCAGCAGTTCCCCGCAGCGGGGGGGCACAGATACGCAGTATTTT. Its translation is CASSSPQRGGTDTQYF.